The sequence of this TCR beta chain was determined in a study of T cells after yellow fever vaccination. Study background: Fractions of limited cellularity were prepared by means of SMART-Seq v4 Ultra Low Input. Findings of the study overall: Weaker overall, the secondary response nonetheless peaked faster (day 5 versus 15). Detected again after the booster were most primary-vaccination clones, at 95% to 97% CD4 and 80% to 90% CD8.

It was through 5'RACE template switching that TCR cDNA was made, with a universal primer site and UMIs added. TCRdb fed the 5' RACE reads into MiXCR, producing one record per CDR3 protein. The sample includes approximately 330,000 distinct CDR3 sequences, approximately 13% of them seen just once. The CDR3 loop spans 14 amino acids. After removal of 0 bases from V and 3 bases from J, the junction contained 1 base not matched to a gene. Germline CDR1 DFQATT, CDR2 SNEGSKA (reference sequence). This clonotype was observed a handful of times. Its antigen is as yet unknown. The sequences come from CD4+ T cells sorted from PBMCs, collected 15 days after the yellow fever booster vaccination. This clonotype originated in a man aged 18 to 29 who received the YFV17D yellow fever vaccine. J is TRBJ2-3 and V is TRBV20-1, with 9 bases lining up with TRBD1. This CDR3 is CSAREGTGTDTQYF. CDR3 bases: TGCAGTGCTAGAGAGGGGACAGGGACAGATACGCAGTATTTT.